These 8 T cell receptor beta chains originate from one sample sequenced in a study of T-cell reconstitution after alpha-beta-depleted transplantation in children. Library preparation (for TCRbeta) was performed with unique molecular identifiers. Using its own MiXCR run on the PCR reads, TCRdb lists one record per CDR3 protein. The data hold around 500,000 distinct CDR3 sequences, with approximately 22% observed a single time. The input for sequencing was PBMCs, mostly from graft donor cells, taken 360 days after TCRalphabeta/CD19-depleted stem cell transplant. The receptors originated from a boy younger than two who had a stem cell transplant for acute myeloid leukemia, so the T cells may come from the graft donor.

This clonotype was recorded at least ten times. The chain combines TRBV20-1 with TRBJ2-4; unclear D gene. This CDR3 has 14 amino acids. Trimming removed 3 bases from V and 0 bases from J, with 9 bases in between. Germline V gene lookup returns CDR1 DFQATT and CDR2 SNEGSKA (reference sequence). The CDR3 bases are TGCAGTGCTAGCCTTTCGTTAGCCAAAAACATTCAGTACTTC. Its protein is CSASLSLAKNIQYF.

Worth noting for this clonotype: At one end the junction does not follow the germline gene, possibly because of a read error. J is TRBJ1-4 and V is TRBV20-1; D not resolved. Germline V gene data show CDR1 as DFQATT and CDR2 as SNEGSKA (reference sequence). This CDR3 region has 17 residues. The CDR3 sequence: CSAGDEVSQRTNEKLFF. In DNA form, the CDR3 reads TGCAGTGCTGGAGATGAAGTCAGTCAACGGACTAATGAAAAACTGTTTTTT.

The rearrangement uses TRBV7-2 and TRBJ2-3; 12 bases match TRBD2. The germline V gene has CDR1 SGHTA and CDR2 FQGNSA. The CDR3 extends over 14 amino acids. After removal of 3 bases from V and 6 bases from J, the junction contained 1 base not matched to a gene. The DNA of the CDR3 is TGTGCCAGCAGCTTTGGACTAGCGGGGGATACGCAGTATTTT. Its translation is CASSFGLAGDTQYF.

CDR3 in DNA: TGCAGTGCTAGCGGGGGGCAGGACTATGGCTACACCTTC. Residues: CSASGGQDYGYTF. The chain links TRBV20-1 to TRBJ1-2; weak D call: TRBD1 (6 bases). This CDR3 comprises 13 residues. V lost 3 bases and J lost 3, with 11 bases in between. CDR1 is DFQATT, CDR2 SNEGSKA, per germline (reference sequence).

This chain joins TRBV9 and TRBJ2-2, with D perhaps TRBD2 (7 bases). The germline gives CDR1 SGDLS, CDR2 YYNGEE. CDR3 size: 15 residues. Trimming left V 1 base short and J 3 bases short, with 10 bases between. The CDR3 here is CASSVRGAYTGELFF. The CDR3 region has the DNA TGTGCCAGCAGCGTACGGGGGGCCTACACCGGGGAGCTGTTTTTT.

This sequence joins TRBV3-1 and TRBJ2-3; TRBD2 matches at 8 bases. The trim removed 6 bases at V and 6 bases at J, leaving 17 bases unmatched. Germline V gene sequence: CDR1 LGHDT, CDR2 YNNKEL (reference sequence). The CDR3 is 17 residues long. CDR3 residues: CASSECDRGGRGDTQYF. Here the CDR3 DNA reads TGTGCCAGCAGTGAGTGCGATCGGGGGGGCCGTGGGGATACGCAGTATTTT.

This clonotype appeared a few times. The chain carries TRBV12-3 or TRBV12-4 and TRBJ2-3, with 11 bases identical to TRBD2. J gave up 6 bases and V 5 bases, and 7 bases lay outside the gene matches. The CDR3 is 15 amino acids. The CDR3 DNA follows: TGTGCCAGCAGTGAAACTAGCGGGGGAGGTGATACGCAGTATTTT. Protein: CASSETSGGGDTQYF.

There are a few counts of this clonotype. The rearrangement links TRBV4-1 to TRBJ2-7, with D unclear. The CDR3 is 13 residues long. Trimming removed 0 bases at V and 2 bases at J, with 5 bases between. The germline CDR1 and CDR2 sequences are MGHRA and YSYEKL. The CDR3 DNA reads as TGCGCCAGCAGCCAAGATTACACCTACGAGCAGTACGTC. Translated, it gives CASSQDYTYEQYV.